The rows below give T cell receptor beta chains drawn from one sample of a study of blood T cell repertoires in COVID-19. Sequencing was performed with immunoSEQ multiplex PCR; in TCRdb, only in-frame clones are kept and a portion is missing. Altogether 250,000 to 350,000 clones are present, 85% to 90% being singletons, with the ten largest covering 10%. Material: PBMCs or T cells enriched from blood (not recorded which). These receptors were obtained from a woman between 18 and 29 years old who had recovered from COVID-19. Both conserved end residues are part of each CDR3. The D gene is left open where the match is weak. Size values are once, few and many counts, or a class for expanded clones, and some rows have none.

D: NA
size: NA
V: TRBV12-3/TRBV12-4
J: TRBJ2-1
DNA: TGTGCCAGCACCCTCCTTGTATTCAATGAGCAGTTCTTC
CDR3: CASTLLVFNEQFF

D: NA
size: once
V: TRBV7-8
J: TRBJ2-1
DNA: TGTGCCAGCAGCTTAGATTCAGTATACAGAGATGAGCAGTTCTTC
CDR3: CASSLDSVYRDEQFF

D: TRBD1
size: NA
V: TRBV7-2
J: TRBJ1-1
DNA: TGTGCCAGCAGCTTGACCGGGACAGGGGGGGGTCGGGCTGAAGCTTTCTTT
CDR3: CASSLTGTGGGRAEAFF

D: NA
size: NA
V: TRBV25-1
J: TRBJ1-2
DNA: TGTGCCAGCAGTGTCACAACTAACTATGGCTACACCTTC
CDR3: CASSVTTNYGYTF

D: NA
size: NA
V: TRBV6-1
J: TRBJ2-4
DNA: TGTGCCAGCAGTCCCGGGTACGGGGACATTCAGTACTTC
CDR3: CASSPGYGDIQYF

D: NA
size: NA
V: TRBV7-9
J: TRBJ1-4
DNA: TGTGCCAGCAGCCGGACAGAAGTTAATGAAAAACTGTTTTTT
CDR3: CASSRTEVNEKLFF

D: TRBD2
size: NA
V: TRBV4-2
J: TRBJ2-5
DNA: TGTGCCAGCAGCCATTCTAGCGGGAGTCGGCAAGAGACCCAGTACTTC
CDR3: CASSHSSGSRQETQYF

D: TRBD1
size: NA
V: TRBV9
J: TRBJ2-5
DNA: TGTGCCAGCAGCGTAGGGGGACAGCAACAAGAGACCCAGTACTTC
CDR3: CASSVGGQQQETQYF

D: TRBD1
size: NA
V: TRBV5-6
J: TRBJ1-2
DNA: TGTGCCAGCAGCCCGTACAGGGGGTCTAACTATGGCTACACCTTC
CDR3: CASSPYRGSNYGYTF

D: NA
size: NA
V: TRBV5-1
J: TRBJ1-4
DNA: TGCGCCAGCAGCCCTGGGGGGGGAAGTGCAACTAATGAAAAACTGTTTTTT
CDR3: CASSPGGGSATNEKLFF

D: TRBD1
size: once
V: TRBV2
J: TRBJ1-3
DNA: TGTGCCGGGGGACAGGTCTCTGGAAACACCATATATTTT
CDR3: CAGGQVSGNTIYF

D: NA
size: few
V: TRBV7-9
J: TRBJ1-2
DNA: TGTGCCAGCAGCCTACCCCACATGGACAGTCTGATGAGCTACACCTTC
CDR3: CASSLPHMDSLMSYTF

D: NA
size: NA
V: TRBV30
J: TRBJ1-2
DNA: TGTGCCTGGAGTCCACCCCGGGACATCTACTTCGCTAACTATGGCTACACCTTC
CDR3: CAWSPPRDIYFANYGYTF

D: TRBD2
size: NA
V: TRBV23-1
J: TRBJ2-7
DNA: TGCGCCAGCAGTCTGGGGGGAGGGTTTTCCTACGAGCAGTACTTC
CDR3: CASSLGGGFSYEQYF

D: TRBD1
size: NA
V: TRBV6-5
J: TRBJ1-5
DNA: TGTGCCAGCAGACTAGACAGGGCTAGCAATCAGCCCCAGCATTTT
CDR3: CASRLDRASNQPQHF

D: NA
size: NA
V: TRBV7-3
J: TRBJ1-6
DNA: TGTGCCAGCAGCTCAGGGCTTCCAACCAAGACAGTGGATAATTCACCCCTCCACTTT
CDR3: CASSSGLPTKTVDNSPLHF

D: NA
size: NA
V: TRBV5-1
J: TRBJ1-1
DNA: TGCGCCAGCAGATTGGGAACCTTGGACATGAACACTGAAGCTTTCTTT
CDR3: CASRLGTLDMNTEAFF

D: TRBD1
size: NA
V: TRBV2
J: TRBJ2-4
DNA: TGTGCCAGTGGGACAGGCGGAAACATTCAGTACTTC
CDR3: CASGTGGNIQYF

D: TRBD1
size: NA
V: TRBV3-1/TRBV3-2
J: TRBJ2-6
DNA: TGTGCCAGCAGCCGAGCGAACTTAGGACAGGGGGCCTCTGGGGCCAACGTCCTGACTTTC
CDR3: CASSRANLGQGASGANVLTF

D: TRBD1
size: NA
V: TRBV2
J: TRBJ2-7
DNA: TGTGCCAGCAACCGGGACAGAAATACCTACGAGCAGTACTTC
CDR3: CASNRDRNTYEQYF

D: TRBD2
size: few
V: TRBV27
J: TRBJ2-7
DNA: TGTGCCAGCAGTTTTAGAGCGGGGGGGCCCTACGAGCAGTACTTC
CDR3: CASSFRAGGPYEQYF

D: TRBD2
size: few
V: TRBV5-4
J: TRBJ2-2
DNA: TGTGCCAGCAGCGGGGGACTAGCGGGGGAGGTCACCGGGGAGCTGTTTTTT
CDR3: CASSGGLAGEVTGELFF

D: NA
size: NA
V: TRBV27
J: TRBJ1-4
DNA: TGTGCCAGCACCCCTCGATCCGGAGGGATCAGAGGAAAACTGTTTTTT
CDR3: CASTPRSGGIRGKLFF

D: NA
size: NA
V: TRBV29-1
J: TRBJ2-3
DNA: TGCAGCGCTACTAGCACAGATACGCAGTATTTT
CDR3: CSATSTDTQYF